The entry below gives a single T cell receptor beta chain sequence along with its context. Germline assignment: CDR1 LNHDA and CDR2 SQIVND (reference sequence). The CDR3 is 15 residues long. The trim removed 3 bases at V and 8 bases at J, leaving 8 bases unmatched. The sample originates from a study of blood T cell repertoires in COVID-19. About the research overall: Researchers got acute and convalescent COVID-19 samples from the United States, Italy and Spain. From T cells, B-cell-depleted T cells, or PBMCs came the material, which was cDNA or gDNA.

Authors' analysis steps: How many nucleated cells were present was estimated from reference gene primer amplification. Clones were read by immunoSEQ multiplex PCR, and TCRdb kept only the in-frame ones, dropping some. V and J calls and clone size come straight from that table; D and trimming were deduced from the DNA. The sample carries fewer than 150,000 clones, about 87% recorded once. The sequencing input was peripheral blood. J is TRBJ2-1 and V is TRBV19; 9 nucleotides align to TRBD2. The origin of this receptor is a woman in her forties with acute or convalescent COVID-19. CDR3 nucleotides: TGTGCCAGTAGTATCGGAGGCGGGAGGGGGGATGAGCAGTTCTTC. Protein product: CASSIGGGRGDEQFF.